A selection of T cell receptor beta chains follows, all from one sample in a study of blood T cell repertoires in COVID-19. Sequenced by immunoSEQ multiplex PCR; TCRdb stores in-frame clones only, minus some. The data hold around 450,000 clones, with 87% observed a single time. The source material was PBMCs or T cells enriched from blood (not recorded which). These TCRs come from a woman under 30 with acute COVID-19. CDR3s include the opening cysteine and the closing phenylalanine or tryptophan. A D gene is named only where the DNA matches it firmly. Clone size is shown for a subset of rows, as once, few, many or a class of expanded clone.

V	size	J	D	CDR3	DNA
TRBV19	once	TRBJ1-4	NA	CASSIDRAEKLFF	TGTGCCAGTAGTATTGACAGAGCAGAAAAACTGTTTTTT
TRBV18	NA	TRBJ1-2	TRBD1	CASSPWTGEGYTF	TGTGCCAGCTCACCCTGGACAGGGGAGGGCTACACCTTC
TRBV5-1	NA	TRBJ1-1	NA	CASSLAGEGATEAFF	TGCGCCAGCAGCTTGGCGGGGGAAGGGGCCACTGAAGCTTTCTTT
TRBV4-1	NA	TRBJ1-2	TRBD1	CASSHDGTGVGYTF	TGCGCCAGCAGCCATGACGGGACAGGGGTCGGCTACACCTTC
TRBV4-1	once	TRBJ1-5	NA	CASSQHNQPQHF	TGCGCCAGCAGCCAACATAATCAGCCCCAGCATTTT
TRBV28	NA	TRBJ1-2	NA	CASCRGGTAYGYTF	TGTGCCAGCTGCCGCGGCGGGACGGCCTATGGCTACACCTTC
TRBV7-8	NA	TRBJ2-1	TRBD2	CASSGGAGNYNEQFF	TGTGCCAGCAGCGGAGGAGCGGGGAACTACAATGAGCAGTTCTTC
TRBV27	NA	TRBJ1-1	TRBD1	CASSFQGDNTEAFF	TGTGCCAGCAGTTTCCAGGGGGATAACACTGAAGCTTTCTTT
TRBV28	NA	TRBJ2-3	TRBD2	CAASPPIAGGSVTDTQYF	TGTGCCGCTTCTCCGCCGATAGCGGGAGGGAGTGTCACAGATACGCAGTATTTT
TRBV10-3	NA	TRBJ1-1	NA	CAISESRTVMNTEAFF	TGTGCCATCAGTGAGTCTAGGACAGTCATGAACACTGAAGCTTTCTTT
TRBV4-1	few	TRBJ2-2	NA	CASSHGRNRGGVWELFF	TGCGCCAGCAGCCATGGTCGGAACAGGGGGGGTGTTTGGGAGCTGTTTTTT
TRBV7-3	NA	TRBJ2-1	NA	CASSLAGFSEQFF	TGTGCCAGCAGCTTAGCAGGGTTTAGTGAGCAGTTCTTC
TRBV3-1/TRBV3-2	NA	TRBJ2-7	TRBD1	CATYSGQGPLYEQYF	TGTGCCACCTATTCCGGACAGGGCCCCCTCTACGAGCAGTACTTC
TRBV28	NA	TRBJ2-1	NA	CASSPGNEQFF	TGTGCCAGCAGTCCGGGCAATGAGCAGTTCTTC
TRBV7-9	NA	TRBJ2-1	NA	CASSLAGAADNEQFF	TGTGCCAGCAGCTTAGCAGGCGCGGCGGACAATGAGCAGTTCTTC
TRBV6-5	NA	TRBJ2-2	NA	CASSYLQGGTGELFF	TGTGCCAGCAGTTACCTGCAGGGGGGCACCGGGGAGCTGTTTTTT
TRBV10-3	NA	TRBJ1-1	NA	CASLGGGTEAFF	TGTGCCTCCCTCGGGGGGGGCACTGAAGCTTTCTTT
TRBV5-4	NA	TRBJ2-3	TRBD2	CASSLKRGSSTDTQYF	TGTGCCAGCAGCTTGAAGCGGGGGTCTAGCACAGATACGCAGTATTTT
TRBV4-1	NA	TRBJ1-5	NA	CASSQGAQVEPQHF	TGCGCCAGCAGCCAAGGGGCTCAGGTCGAGCCCCAGCATTTT
TRBV12-2	NA	TRBJ2-7	NA	CASRWGDGTYEQYF	NA
TRBV14	once	TRBJ1-2	TRBD1	CASSQATRQGMNGYTF	TGTGCCAGCAGCCAAGCTACGCGACAGGGAATGAATGGCTACACCTTC
TRBV9	NA	TRBJ2-1	NA	CASSDPVGANNEQFF	TGTGCCAGCAGCGACCCGGTAGGGGCGAACAATGAGCAGTTCTTC
TRBV6-5	once	TRBJ1-5	TRBD1	CASSFRQGESNQPQHF	TGTGCCAGCAGTTTCCGACAGGGGGAATCCAATCAGCCCCAGCATTTT
TRBV4-2	NA	TRBJ2-1	TRBD1	CASSQDPGQGIYNEQFF	TGTGCCAGCAGCCAAGACCCGGGACAGGGGATTTACAATGAGCAGTTCTTC
TRBV5-1	once	TRBJ1-2	TRBD1	CASSLEGQRGSGGYTF	TGCGCCAGCAGCTTGGAGGGACAGAGGGGCTCTGGTGGCTACACCTTC
TRBV7-2	NA	TRBJ2-3	NA	CASGRQRTDTQYF	TGTGCCAGCGGGCGACAACGCACAGATACGCAGTATTTT
TRBV10-3	NA	TRBJ2-5	TRBD2	CAISESSGSGSLGETQYF	TGTGCCATCAGTGAGTCCTCGGGTAGCGGGTCCCTGGGAGAGACCCAGTACTTC
TRBV19	NA	TRBJ2-7	NA	CASSLPGSYEQYF	TGTGCCAGTAGTTTGCCGGGGTCCTACGAGCAGTACTTC
TRBV25-1	NA	TRBJ1-2	NA	CASSEWGSNYGYTF	TGTGCCAGCAGTGAATGGGGCAGCAACTATGGCTACACCTTC
TRBV12-3/TRBV12-4	NA	TRBJ1-5	NA	CASSSQQGAFQHF	TGTGCCAGCAGTTCACAGCAGGGCGCCTTCCAGCATTTT
TRBV6-5	NA	TRBJ1-3	NA	CASSYFTDSGNTIYF	TGTGCCAGCAGTTACTTTACAGACTCTGGAAACACCATATATTTT
TRBV19	NA	TRBJ2-7	NA	CASSALWGTYEQYF	TGTGCCAGTAGCGCCCTATGGGGCACCTACGAGCAGTACTTC
TRBV7-9	NA	TRBJ1-2	TRBD1	CATSGTGGYGYTF	TGTGCCACCTCCGGAACAGGGGGGTATGGCTACACCTTC
TRBV5-5	few	TRBJ1-1	NA	CASSLGGEAFF	TGTGCCAGCAGCTTGGGAGGTGAAGCTTTCTTT
TRBV4-1	NA	TRBJ1-6	NA	CASSSYPTGGSPLHF	TGCGCCAGCAGCTCTTACCCCACAGGTGGCTCACCCCTCCACTTT
TRBV27	once	TRBJ1-6	TRBD1	CASSLTETGAVNSPLHF	TGTGCCAGCAGTTTAACCGAGACAGGGGCGGTAAATTCACCCCTCCACTTT
TRBV2	NA	TRBJ2-1	TRBD2	CASPAERGRNEQFF	TGTGCCAGCCCGGCCGAGCGGGGGAGGAATGAGCAGTTCTTC
TRBV12-3/TRBV12-4	NA	TRBJ2-1	NA	CASSLYQGNEQFF	TGTGCCAGCAGTTTATACCAGGGGAATGAGCAGTTCTTC
TRBV3-1/TRBV3-2	NA	TRBJ2-1	TRBD2	CASRIAGATNEQFF	TGTGCCAGCAGAATAGCGGGGGCCACCAATGAGCAGTTCTTC
TRBV5-5	once	TRBJ2-7	TRBD2	CASSLGGTSDEQYF	TGTGCCAGCAGCTTGGGCGGGACTAGCGACGAGCAGTACTTC
TRBV10-3	NA	TRBJ1-2	NA	CAISEARGPTIISGYTF	TGTGCCATCAGTGAGGCCAGGGGCCCCACTATTATATCTGGCTACACCTTC
TRBV7-6	NA	TRBJ1-4	NA	CASSDRTRVIGEKLFF	TGTGCCAGCAGCGACAGAACCAGGGTAATAGGGGAAAAACTGTTTTTT
TRBV4-2	NA	TRBJ1-2	NA	CASSQVEELYGYTF	TGTGCCAGCAGCCAAGTGGAGGAACTCTATGGCTACACCTTC
TRBV5-1	NA	TRBJ1-5	NA	CASSPGTNQPQHF	TGCGCCAGCAGTCCCGGGACAAATCAGCCCCAGCATTTT
TRBV7-8	NA	TRBJ1-1	TRBD1	CASSLTWGPGQGARKAFF	TGTGCCAGCAGCCTTACTTGGGGGCCGGGACAGGGGGCGCGTAAAGCTTTCTTT
TRBV15	once	TRBJ2-2	NA	CATSERGALAGELFF	TGTGCCACCAGCGAACGGGGGGCCCTGGCCGGGGAGCTGTTTTTT
TRBV28	NA	TRBJ2-3	TRBD2	CASSPPSRGGTDTQYF	TGTGCCAGCAGTCCCCCCTCACGGGGGGGCACAGATACGCAGTATTTT
TRBV7-8	NA	TRBJ2-5	NA	CASSPTKTQYF	TGTGCCAGCAGCCCCACAAAGACCCAGTACTTC
TRBV19	NA	TRBJ2-2	NA	CASTPGANTGELFF	TGTGCCAGTACACCAGGGGCGAACACCGGGGAGCTGTTTTTT
TRBV5-5	NA	TRBJ2-2	TRBD1	CASRRWQGDNTGELFF	TGTGCCAGCAGGAGGTGGCAGGGGGATAACACCGGGGAGCTGTTTTTT
TRBV19	NA	TRBJ2-7	NA	CASSIGQALTYEQYF	TGTGCCAGTAGTATAGGACAGGCCCTTACCTACGAGCAGTACTTC
TRBV27	NA	TRBJ1-1	NA	CASSPYTGSRKAFF	TGTGCCAGCAGTCCCTACACGGGATCACGGAAAGCTTTCTTT
TRBV11-2	NA	TRBJ2-1	NA	CASSSDPLSAFF	TGTGCCAGCAGCTCCGACCCCCTGAGCGCTTTCTTC
TRBV5-6	NA	TRBJ2-7	NA	CASSLADGGEQYF	TGTGCCAGCAGCTTGGCCGACGGGGGCGAGCAGTACTTC
TRBV14	NA	TRBJ1-3	TRBD1	CASSLSTSDRVGNTIYF	TGTGCCAGCAGCCTCTCAACATCGGACAGGGTGGGGAACACCATATATTTT